This entry describes one T cell receptor beta chain. This sample stems from a study of blood T cell repertoires in COVID-19. Study summary: There were acute and convalescent COVID-19 samples, and they came from the United States, Italy and Spain. Sample material is recorded as cDNA or gDNA derived from T cells, B-cell-depleted T cells, or PBMCs.

Original analysis: Nucleated cell counts were estimated from reference gene primer amplification. Here immunoSEQ multiplex PCR was the method, and the copy in TCRdb shows in-frame clones only, minus some. V, J and clone size are taken as reported in that table, and D and trimming were inferred from the DNA itself. The sample lists about 200,000 clones; 80% to 95% were seen once. The V end lost 2 bases, the J end lost 5 bases, and 10 bases lay between the germline ends. This CDR3 spans 13 amino acids. Germline V gene sequence: CDR1 GTSNPN, CDR2 SVGIG (reference sequence). Sequenced sample: peripheral blood. The genes are TRBV30 and TRBJ1-5; D is undetermined. The clonotype comes from a man in his fifties with acute or convalescent COVID-19. The CDR3 loop is CAWSFRGDQPQHF. DNA for the CDR3: TGTGCCTGGAGTTTCCGCGGCGATCAGCCCCAGCATTTT.